The next 9 T cell receptor beta chains were all read from a single sample in a study of blood T cell repertoires in COVID-19 (dated by TCRdb to about 2020). Receptor libraries were prepared by the immunoSEQ multiplex PCR assay. The table comes from immuneACCESS by way of TCRdb, which keeps in-frame sequences with V and J called. Part of the clones is missing from these tables; in studies checked, under half for an unresolved V gene and the rest for unknown reasons. In this sample the table shows 250,000 to 350,000 clones, 85% of which occur a single time. The top ten clonotypes cover about 4% of the sample. Source material: peripheral blood. The receptors stem from a woman aged 45-65 years with active or convalescent COVID-19.

The rearrangement joins TRBV2 to TRBJ2-1; a weak D match, TRBD2 (5 bases). V lost 5 bases to trimming and J lost 8 bases, with 22 bases between them. The CDR3 has 16 residues. Per germline, CDR1 SNHLY and CDR2 FYNNEI. The CDR3 region is CASSTDHPGIYYEQFF. DNA of the CDR3: TGTGCCAGCAGTACGGACCACCCGGGGATTTACTATGAGCAGTTCTTC.

The V call is TRBV25-1, the J call TRBJ1-2; a possible D gene is TRBD1 (5 bases). V was clipped by 3 bases and J by 3 bases, with 20 bases between them. The germline V gene encodes CDR1 MGHDK and CDR2 SYGVNS. The CDR3 has 17 amino acids. The chain's CDR3 is CASSDPRGGTSHYGYTF. The CDR3 bases are TGTGCCAGCAGTGACCCACGGGGGGGAACCTCCCACTATGGCTACACCTTC.

This chain links TRBV9 with TRBJ1-2, with 12 bases identical to TRBD1. V lost 1 base, J lost 8 bases, and 6 bases stayed unmatched. Germline V gene sequence: CDR1 SGDLS, CDR2 YYNGEE. The CDR3 runs to 15 residues. The CDR3 spells CASSVLGTGGLGYTF. In DNA form, the CDR3 reads TGTGCCAGCAGCGTACTTGGGACAGGGGGCCTCGGCTACACCTTC.

The chain is built from TRBV6-5 and TRBJ2-7; D unresolved. CDR3 length equals 11 residues. V dropped 4 bases and J dropped 5 bases, with 6 bases sitting between them. CDR1 is MNHEY and CDR2 is SVGAGI in the germline V gene. This CDR3 is CASSLADEQYF. The CDR3 bases are TGTGCCAGCAGTTTAGCCGACGAGCAGTACTTC.

The genes are TRBV25-1 and TRBJ1-1; 10 bases match TRBD1. The germline gives CDR1 MGHDK, CDR2 SYGVNS. This CDR3 has 13 amino acids. Trimming cost V 4 bases and J 9 bases; bases outside gene matches: 5. CDR3 coding DNA: TGTGCCAGCAGTGTCCGGGACAGGGGACAAGCTTTCTTT. Protein: CASSVRDRGQAFF.

The chain carries TRBV10-3 and TRBJ1-2, with no clear D. The CDR3 length is 17 residues. CDR1 is ENHRY and CDR2 is SYGVKD in the germline V gene. V was clipped by 5 bases and J by 0 bases, with 19 bases between them. CDR3 protein: CAISKRADPEANYGYTF. For the CDR3, the DNA is TGTGCCATCAGTAAAAGAGCCGACCCGGAGGCTAACTATGGCTACACCTTC.

The rearrangement joins TRBV7-9 to TRBJ2-2, with 7 bases fitting TRBD1. CDR1 SEHNR and CDR2 FQNEAQ come from the germline V gene (reference sequence). This CDR3 has 16 residues. The J segment lost 4 bases and the V segment lost 5 bases, leaving 10 bases of the junction unmatched. The CDR3 region is CASSRRQGLITGELFF. In DNA, the CDR3 is TGTGCCAGCAGCCGAAGACAGGGATTGATCACCGGGGAGCTGTTTTTT.

This clone was counted a single time. This chain connects TRBV3-1 (or the pseudogene TRBV3-2) to TRBJ2-3, with D perhaps TRBD1 (5 bases). Germline V gives CDR1 LGHDT, CDR2 YNNKEL (reference sequence). The CDR3 contains 16 residues. Trimming shortened V by 1 base and J by 4 bases, and 15 bases separated the two germline ends. The CDR3 region is CASSQASTTGADTQYF. The CDR3 bases are TGTGCCAGCAGCCAAGCTAGTACTACAGGAGCAGATACGCAGTATTTT.

The rearrangement uses TRBV7-8 and TRBJ1-5; TRBD1 is a possible D gene (5 bases). Trimming removed 4 bases from V and 9 bases from J, with 16 bases in between. Germline lookup yields CDR1 SGHVS and CDR2 FQNEAQ. The CDR3 is made up of 14 amino acids. CDR3: CASSSSTVFRPQHF. CDR3 bases: TGTGCCAGCAGCTCCTCGACAGTCTTTAGGCCCCAGCATTTT.